Listed below are T cell receptor beta chains from one sample, sequenced in a study of CD8 T cells in ankylosing spondylitis. From the 5' RACE reads, TCRdb called clonotypes with MiXCR, one entry per CDR3 protein. The sample carries approximately 150,000 distinct CDR3 sequences, roughly a third recorded once. The sequencing input was synovial fluid, either unsorted or a sorted T cell fraction (not recorded which). The source of these receptors is a male donor with ankylosing spondylitis. Both conserved end residues are part of each CDR3. A D gene is named only where the DNA matches it firmly. Rows give clone size only sometimes, using once, few, many, or a class for an expanded clone.

j_gene: TRBJ2-7; v_gene: TRBV20-1; abundance: NA; d_gene: NA; CDR3nt: TGCAGTGCCCCGAGTCCGGGACTGTCCTCCTACGAGCAGTACTTC; CDR3aa: CSAPSPGLSSYEQYF
j_gene: TRBJ2-4; v_gene: TRBV20-1; abundance: NA; d_gene: NA; CDR3nt: TGCAGTGCTAGCCTAATTGAATCAAACATTCAGTACTTC; CDR3aa: CSASLIESNIQYF
j_gene: TRBJ1-5; v_gene: TRBV5-1; abundance: NA; d_gene: NA; CDR3nt: TGCGCCAGCAGCTTGGCACCACTGGGTCCCCAGCATTTT; CDR3aa: CASSLAPLGPQHF
j_gene: TRBJ2-3; v_gene: TRBV5-1; abundance: few; d_gene: TRBD2; CDR3nt: TGCGCCAGCAGCCCTGGGACTAGCGGGAGTGGAGATACGCAGTATTTT; CDR3aa: CASSPGTSGSGDTQYF
j_gene: TRBJ1-2; v_gene: TRBV5-8; abundance: few; d_gene: NA; CDR3nt: TGTGCCAGCAGCCCGGACCCCGGGGGAGGGTATGGCTACACCTTC; CDR3aa: CASSPDPGGGYGYTF
j_gene: TRBJ2-7; v_gene: TRBV7-2; abundance: NA; d_gene: TRBD2; CDR3nt: TGTGCCAGCAGCTCTAGCGGGGGGGCCTACGAGCAGTACTTC; CDR3aa: CASSSSGGAYEQYF
j_gene: TRBJ2-4; v_gene: TRBV2; abundance: NA; d_gene: NA; CDR3nt: TGTGCCAGCAGTGGGCCCGTGACAGCCAAAAACATTCAGTACTTC; CDR3aa: CASSGPVTAKNIQYF
j_gene: TRBJ2-3; v_gene: TRBV5-1; abundance: NA; d_gene: TRBD1; CDR3nt: TGCGCCAGCAGCAGGGACAGGGAAGATACGCAGTATTTT; CDR3aa: CASSRDREDTQYF
j_gene: TRBJ2-3; v_gene: TRBV29-1; abundance: few; d_gene: NA; CDR3nt: TGCAGCGTTGAAGATGAGGGGGTTATCACAGATACGCAGTATTTT; CDR3aa: CSVEDEGVITDTQYF
j_gene: TRBJ2-1; v_gene: TRBV2; abundance: few; d_gene: TRBD1; CDR3nt: TGTGCCAGCTCGGGACAGGGGGCTTTGGATGAGCAGTTCTTC; CDR3aa: CASSGQGALDEQFF
j_gene: TRBJ1-5; v_gene: TRBV7-2; abundance: NA; d_gene: NA; CDR3nt: TGTGCCAGCAGCAAGGGGACACCTCAGCCCCAGCATTTT; CDR3aa: CASSKGTPQPQHF
j_gene: TRBJ1-4; v_gene: TRBV7-9; abundance: NA; d_gene: NA; CDR3nt: TGTGCCAGCAGCTTCGGACAGTCGTCAACTAATGAAAAACTGTTTTTT; CDR3aa: CASSFGQSSTNEKLFF
j_gene: TRBJ1-2; v_gene: TRBV4-2; abundance: few; d_gene: NA; CDR3nt: TGTGCCAGCAGCCAAATAGAGGCTAACTATGGCTACACCTTC; CDR3aa: CASSQIEANYGYTF
j_gene: TRBJ1-5; v_gene: TRBV25-1; abundance: NA; d_gene: NA; CDR3nt: TGTGCCAGCAGTGCGGGGTATAGCAATCAGCCCCAGCATTTT; CDR3aa: CASSAGYSNQPQHF
j_gene: TRBJ2-2; v_gene: TRBV5-6; abundance: NA; d_gene: NA; CDR3nt: TGTGCCAGCAGACAACAGGGCCCAAACACCGGGGAGCTGTTTTTT; CDR3aa: CASRQQGPNTGELFF
j_gene: TRBJ1-1; v_gene: TRBV19; abundance: NA; d_gene: NA; CDR3nt: TGTGCCAGTAGTTTTTCTTCCCGAGGAGCGAACACTGAAGCTTTCTTT; CDR3aa: CASSFSSRGANTEAFF
j_gene: TRBJ1-1; v_gene: TRBV5-1; abundance: few; d_gene: NA; CDR3nt: TGCGCCAGCAGCTTGGATACTATGAACACTGAAGCTTTCTTT; CDR3aa: CASSLDTMNTEAFF
j_gene: TRBJ1-4; v_gene: TRBV7-9; abundance: NA; d_gene: NA; CDR3nt: TGTGCCAGCAGCACCAGCGGGGCTAATGAAAAACTGTTTTTT; CDR3aa: CASSTSGANEKLFF
j_gene: TRBJ2-7; v_gene: TRBV13; abundance: NA; d_gene: NA; CDR3nt: TGTGCCAGCAGCTTAGGCTTAGGTGGGGGTGTTAACGAGCAGTACTTC; CDR3aa: CASSLGLGGGVNEQYF
j_gene: TRBJ2-3; v_gene: TRBV14; abundance: NA; d_gene: TRBD1; CDR3nt: TGTGCCAGCGGAAGACAGGGGACAGATACGCAGTATTTT; CDR3aa: CASGRQGTDTQYF
j_gene: TRBJ1-1; v_gene: TRBV29-1; abundance: few; d_gene: NA; CDR3nt: TGCAGCGTTGGGGGTCAGCTGAACACTGAAGCTTTCTTT; CDR3aa: CSVGGQLNTEAFF
j_gene: TRBJ1-5; v_gene: TRBV20-1; abundance: NA; d_gene: NA; CDR3nt: TGCAGTGTCGCCGACGGTCTAAGACAGCCCCAGCATTTT; CDR3aa: CSVADGLRQPQHF
j_gene: TRBJ1-5; v_gene: TRBV6-5; abundance: NA; d_gene: TRBD1; CDR3nt: TGTGCCAGCAGTTCGCGACAGGGAACGGAGCCCCAGCATTTT; CDR3aa: CASSSRQGTEPQHF
j_gene: TRBJ2-3; v_gene: TRBV10-3; abundance: NA; d_gene: NA; CDR3nt: TGTGCCACCATGGTGGCAGATACGCAGTATTTT; CDR3aa: CATMVADTQYF
j_gene: TRBJ2-3; v_gene: TRBV5-1; abundance: many; d_gene: NA; CDR3nt: TGCGCCAGCAGCGCAACTAGCACAGATACGCAGTATTTT; CDR3aa: CASSATSTDTQYF
j_gene: TRBJ2-7; v_gene: TRBV20-1; abundance: NA; d_gene: TRBD1; CDR3nt: TGCAGTGCTAGATCGACAGGGGGCAGGTCCTACGAGCAGTACTTC; CDR3aa: CSARSTGGRSYEQYF
j_gene: TRBJ2-7; v_gene: TRBV28; abundance: NA; d_gene: TRBD1; CDR3nt: TGTGCCAAGAAGGGGGCTATTAAATCGTGCCTCTACGAGCAGTACTTC; CDR3aa: CAKKGAIKSCLYEQYF
j_gene: TRBJ2-3; v_gene: TRBV12-3/TRBV12-4; abundance: NA; d_gene: NA; CDR3nt: TGTGCCAGCAGTTTAGGGGGTATACCTCGCACAGATACGCAGTATTTT; CDR3aa: CASSLGGIPRTDTQYF